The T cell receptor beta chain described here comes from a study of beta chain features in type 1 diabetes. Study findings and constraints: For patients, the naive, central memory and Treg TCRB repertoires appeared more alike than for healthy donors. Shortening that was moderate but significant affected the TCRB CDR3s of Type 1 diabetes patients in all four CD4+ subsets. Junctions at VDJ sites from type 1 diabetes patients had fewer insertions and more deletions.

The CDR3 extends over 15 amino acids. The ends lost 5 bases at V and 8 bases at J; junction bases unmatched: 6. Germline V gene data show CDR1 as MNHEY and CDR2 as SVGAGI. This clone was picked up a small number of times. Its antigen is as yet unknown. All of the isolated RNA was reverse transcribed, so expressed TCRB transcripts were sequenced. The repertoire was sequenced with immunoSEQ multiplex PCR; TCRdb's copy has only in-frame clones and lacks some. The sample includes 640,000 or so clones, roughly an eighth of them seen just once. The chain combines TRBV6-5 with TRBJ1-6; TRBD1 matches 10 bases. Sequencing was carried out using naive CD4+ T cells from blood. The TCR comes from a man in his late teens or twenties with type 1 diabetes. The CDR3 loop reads CASSRPGQGHSPLHF. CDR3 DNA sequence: TGTGCCAGCAGTCGCCCGGGACAGGGGCATTCACCCCTCCACTTT.